Reported below is one TCR beta chain. The antigen is unknown. Germline V lookup: CDR1 MNHEY, CDR2 SVGAGI. The V gene end was trimmed by 2 bases and the J gene end by 8 bases; junction bases not matched to a gene: 5. This CDR3 contains 14 residues. Only in-frame clones appear in the TCRdb table, and some are missing; sequencing was by immunoSEQ multiplex PCR. This sample has some 15,000 clones; around 85% occur once, and the top ten carry approximately 3.9%. This entry is derived from a study of T cells in localized non-small cell lung cancer. Findings and limits, study-wide: Out of the top 100 tumor clones, a median about 50 were seen in adjacent lung. Longer overall survival was associated with a higher density of T cells in the blood. Uninvolved adjacent lung showed the highest T cell clonality, exceeding tumor.

Source: peripheral blood, taken before any cancer treatment. V is TRBV6-5 and J is TRBJ2-1; TRBD1 agrees at 8 bases. The sequence was collected from a woman aged 40-70 years with stage I lung adenocarcinoma. The CDR3 sequence: CASSYLRGRDEQFF. Written as DNA, the CDR3 is TGTGCCAGCAGTTACCTCAGGGGGCGGGATGAGCAGTTCTTC.